This is a list of T cell receptor beta chains from one sample in a study of blood T cells in healthy people across ages. Via MiXCR, TCRdb re-called the 5' RACE reads, giving one row per CDR3 protein. The table shows just under 900,000 distinct CDR3 sequences, with under 30% occurring only once. Sequencing was carried out using blood. The receptor set was obtained from a woman older than 75 in good health. Each CDR3 is given with its conserved first and last residue. Each record gives: J gene, D gene, clone size, CDR3 length, V gene, CDR3 DNA, CDR3 protein. The D gene is left open where the match is weak. Clone sizes are given selectively: once, few, many, or a class where the clone is expanded.

>TRBJ1-2|TRBD1|many|14|TRBV18
TGTGCCAGCTCGACCAATACAGGGGTAGAAGGCTACACCTTC
CASSTNTGVEGYTF
>TRBJ1-2|TRBD1|few|14|TRBV27
TGTGCCAGCAGCCCCGGACAGGGAATGGGTGGCTACACCTTC
CASSPGQGMGGYTF
>TRBJ2-1|NA|NA|16|TRBV5-6
TGTGCCAGCAGCGAAACGGGACGGTTTTCTGACAATGAGCAGTTCTTC
CASSETGRFSDNEQFF
>TRBJ2-3|TRBD2|few|17|TRBV7-2
TGTGCCAGCAGCCTTTTTGGGGTAGCGGGGGGGACAGATACGCAGTATTTT
CASSLFGVAGGTDTQYF
>TRBJ2-5|TRBD2|many|16|TRBV5-1
TGCGCCAGCAGCTTGACGACTAGCGGGTTCCAGGAGACCCAGTACTTC
CASSLTTSGFQETQYF
>TRBJ2-2|TRBD1|NA|15|TRBV7-9
TGTGCCAGTAGCTCGACAGGGCTCGGGGCCGGGGAGCTGTTTTTT
CASSSTGLGAGELFF
>TRBJ2-1|TRBD1|many|14|TRBV20-1
TGCAGTGCTACGGACAGGGGAAGGAGCAATGAGCAGTTCTTC
CSATDRGRSNEQFF
>TRBJ1-1|TRBD1|NA|15|TRBV5-1
TGCGCCAGCAGCGTGAATCAGGGGGCACAGACTGAAGCTTTCTTT
CASSVNQGAQTEAFF
>TRBJ2-6|NA|NA|15|TRBV20-1
TGCAGTGCTAGAGCCTGGGGAGTTGAGGCCAACGTCCTGACTTTC
CSARAWGVEANVLTF
>TRBJ1-4|NA|many|16|TRBV7-2
TGTGCCAGCAGCTTAGGGAGGACGGTGATAGAGGAAAAACTGTTTTTT
CASSLGRTVIEEKLFF
>TRBJ2-5|NA|NA|15|TRBV4-1
TGCGCCAGCAGCCAAGGCCCCGGGCTCCAAGAGACCCAGTACTTC
CASSQGPGLQETQYF
>TRBJ1-2|TRBD1|NA|14|TRBV5-5
TGTGCCGGCCACCCCAGGGGGCCGTACTATGGCTACACCTTC
CAGHPRGPYYGYTF
>TRBJ2-1|TRBD2|NA|15|TRBV6-5
TGTGCCAGCAAATCGCGGACTAGCGGGTTAGATGAGCAGTTCTTC
CASKSRTSGLDEQFF
>TRBJ2-3|TRBD1|NA|14|TRBV6-6
TGTGCCAGCAGGACGACAGGGAACGCAGATACGCAGTATTTT
CASRTTGNADTQYF
>TRBJ2-5|NA|many|15|TRBV20-1
TGCAGTGCTTCAGCCTACCGACAGGAGAAAGAGACCCAGTACTTC
CSASAYRQEKETQYF
>TRBJ2-3|TRBD2|many|17|TRBV20-1
TGCAGTGCCAGTAGATTCCCGGGACTATCGCCCACAGATACGCAGTATTTT
CSASRFPGLSPTDTQYF
>TRBJ2-3|TRBD2|NA|18|TRBV12-3/TRBV12-4
TGTGCCAGCAGTTACGGGACTAGCGGGGGTGTGCGCACAGATACGCAGTATTTT
CASSYGTSGGVRTDTQYF
>TRBJ2-3|NA|many|15|TRBV20-1
TGCAGTGCTAGCGATCCGGGCAATGGCACAGATACGCAGTATTTT
CSASDPGNGTDTQYF
>TRBJ1-2|TRBD1|few|19|TRBV6-2/TRBV6-3
TGTGCCAGCAACCTACCGGGACAGGGGACCCTATCCTCCTCCTATGGCTACACCTTC
CASNLPGQGTLSSSYGYTF
>TRBJ1-5|TRBD1|NA|16|TRBV10-3
TGTGCCATCAGTGGCAGTGGGACAGGCCAAGGTCAGCCCCAGCATTTT
CAISGSGTGQGQPQHF
>TRBJ1-2|TRBD1|many|14|TRBV6-2/TRBV6-3
TGTGCCAGCAGTTCCCCGGACAGGTACTATGGCTACACCTTC
CASSSPDRYYGYTF
>TRBJ2-3|TRBD2|many|16|TRBV6-5
TGTGCCAGCAGTTACCATTCTGGGGGGGACACAGATACGCAGTATTTT
CASSYHSGGDTDTQYF
>TRBJ2-7|TRBD1|many|18|TRBV7-2
TGTGCCAGCAGCTTAGGGACAGGGGGCGCGTCGGTACACTACGAGCAGTACTTC
CASSLGTGGASVHYEQYF
>TRBJ2-2|NA|few|15|TRBV6-2/TRBV6-3
TGTGCCAGCAGTGAGGAGGACAGCACTACCGGGGAGCTGTTTTTT
CASSEEDSTTGELFF
>TRBJ1-5|NA|few|14|TRBV24-1
TGTGCCACCAGGGGGCAAGGAAGCAATCAGCCCCAGCATTTT
CATRGQGSNQPQHF
>TRBJ1-5|NA|many|14|TRBV6-2/TRBV6-3
TGTGCCAGCAGTTCCAACACCAAGGCTCAGCCCCAGCATTTT
CASSSNTKAQPQHF
>TRBJ2-6|NA|NA|15|TRBV19
TGTGCCAGTAGTATGGGTAGAGGTGGGGCCAACGTCCTGACTTTC
CASSMGRGGANVLTF
>TRBJ2-3|TRBD2|NA|16|TRBV5-1
TGCGCCAGCAGCTTGGAGGCGGGGGGAGGCGCAGATACGCAGTATTTT
CASSLEAGGGADTQYF